The 23 T cell receptor beta chains below were found in one sample sequenced in a study of T cell responses to AZD1222 COVID-19 vaccine. TCRdb's copy holds only in-frame clones and misses some; the assay was immunoSEQ multiplex PCR. The sample lists tens of thousands of clones, around nine tenths occurring once. Here the sequenced sample was peripheral blood, taken on day 0 of MenACWY control vaccination. The source of these receptors is an adult in good health.

The CDR3 nucleotides read TGTGCCAGCAGACTCGGGGCCACAGATACGCAGTATTTT. It yields the protein CASRLGATDTQYF. The chain couples TRBV27 to TRBJ2-3; D may be TRBD1 or TRBD2 (5 bases each). CDR1 is MNHEY, CDR2 SMNVEV, per germline (reference sequence). V was clipped by 6 bases and J by 2 bases, with 9 bases between them. The CDR3 extends over 13 amino acids.

The rearrangement uses TRBV29-1 and TRBJ1-2; D is undetermined. CDR1 and CDR2 (germline): SQVTM, ANQGSEA. CDR3 length: 10 amino acids. V was cut by 8 bases and J by 6 bases, with 10 bases left in between. DNA for the CDR3: TGCAGCATATATCAGGATGGCTACACCTTC. This codes for CSIYQDGYTF.

This chain uses TRBV3-1 (or the pseudogene TRBV3-2) with TRBJ2-5; 7 bases align to TRBD2. The CDR3 sequence is 15 residues long. The germline CDR1 and CDR2 sequences are LGHDT and YNNKEL (reference sequence). J was trimmed by 7 bases and V by 0 bases; bases with no gene match: 8. CDR3 sequence (DNA): TGTGCCAGCAGCCAAGAGGGAGGGCTGAAGAGGACCCAGTACTTC. This encodes CASSQEGGLKRTQYF.

The chain carries TRBV27 and TRBJ1-6; no definite D call. The germline V gene has CDR1 MNHEY and CDR2 SMNVEV (reference sequence). The CDR3 contains 14 residues. Trimming left V 3 bases short and J 7 bases short, with 10 bases between. In nucleotides, the CDR3 is TGTGCCAGCAGTTTTTCGCAGAAGAATTCACCCCTCCACTTT. This translates into CASSFSQKNSPLHF.

The gene calls are TRBV6-2 or TRBV6-3 and TRBJ1-1, with a possible D match to TRBD1 (5 bases). V shed 2 bases and J shed 1 base, with 8 bases lying between them. The CDR3 covers 14 residues. Germline CDR1 is MNHEY and CDR2 is SVGEGT. This chain's CDR3 is CASSYGTANTEAFF. CDR3 bases: TGTGCCAGCAGTTACGGGACTGCGAACACTGAAGCTTTCTTT.

The V call is TRBV20-1, the J call TRBJ1-1; D is uncertain. V lost 1 base, J lost 4 bases, and 4 bases lay in between. The CDR3 loop spans 11 amino acids. CDR1 and CDR2 (germline): DFQATT, SNEGSKA (reference sequence). The CDR3 sequence: CSARAATEAFF. DNA of the CDR3: TGCAGTGCTAGAGCGGCCACTGAAGCTTTCTTT.

On this clone: The same CDR3 arises from other DNA sequences in this sample as well. V usage is TRBV3-1 (or the pseudogene TRBV3-2) and J usage is TRBJ2-7; D call uncertain. CDR1 is LGHDT and CDR2 is YNNKEL in the germline V gene (reference sequence). The CDR3 covers 13 residues. V was shortened by 1 base and J by 3 bases, with 7 bases between the two germline ends. The CDR3 loop reads CASSQGRSYEQYF. The CDR3 DNA follows: TGTGCCAGCAGCCAAGGCAGAAGCTACGAGCAGTACTTC.

V is TRBV5-4 and J is TRBJ2-3, with D perhaps matching TRBD1 or TRBD2 (5 bases each). Germline V gene lookup returns CDR1 SGHNT and CDR2 YYREEE (reference sequence). The CDR3 contains 17 residues. V was shortened by 0 bases and J by 1 base, with 15 bases between the two germline ends. As DNA, the CDR3 is TGTGCCAGCAGCTTGGGATCCGGGGTGGGGGGCACAGATACGCAGTATTTT. Translation: CASSLGSGVGGTDTQYF.

V is TRBV28 and J is TRBJ2-1; 14 bases align to TRBD2. Germline CDR1 is MDHEN and CDR2 is SYDVKM. V trimming: 6 bases; J trimming: 0 bases; junction bases outside the gene matches: 10. This CDR3 has 19 amino acids. DNA for the CDR3: TGTGCCAGCAGACTAGGACTAGCGGGAGGACCGAGCTCCTACAATGAGCAGTTCTTC. This translates into CASRLGLAGGPSSYNEQFF.

J is TRBJ1-1 and V is TRBV19, with D possibly being TRBD1 (6 bases). In germline, CDR1 is LNHDA, CDR2 SQIVND (reference sequence). The ends were cut back, 3 bases at V and 4 bases at J, with 9 bases in the middle. This CDR3 contains 13 residues. In DNA, the CDR3 is TGTGCCAGTAGTATTAGGGGGATCACTGAAGCTTTCTTT. It translates to CASSIRGITEAFF.

The chain joins TRBV28 to TRBJ2-7, with D maybe TRBD1 (6 bases). The germline CDR1 and CDR2 sequences are MDHEN and SYDVKM. This CDR3 contains 14 residues. With 6 bases removed from V and 2 bases from J, the gap between germline ends came to 14 bases. The CDR3 spells CASRRHREPYEQYF. CDR3 nucleotide sequence: TGTGCCAGCAGGCGACACAGGGAACCCTACGAGCAGTACTTC.

This chain links TRBV6-5 with TRBJ1-2; a possible D gene is TRBD1 (5 bases). CDR3 length equals 13 residues. CDR1 is MNHEY, CDR2 SVGAGI, per germline. Trimming removed 11 bases from V and 0 bases from J, with 13 bases in between. The CDR3 loop is CAVLGGANYGYTF. In DNA, the CDR3 is TGTGCCGTCCTGGGGGGGGCTAACTATGGCTACACCTTC.

This clone has just a few counts. The V call is TRBV24-1, the J call TRBJ1-5; TRBD1 matches at 9 bases. This CDR3 has 17 residues. The V gene end was trimmed by 4 bases and the J gene end by 2 bases; junction bases not matched to a gene: 8. Germline CDR1 is KGHDR and CDR2 is SFDVKD. This chain's CDR3 is CATSEAGTGIGNQPQHF. Written as DNA, the CDR3 is TGTGCCACCAGTGAGGCCGGGACAGGGATTGGCAATCAGCCCCAGCATTTT.

This chain links TRBV28 with TRBJ1-2; a weak D match, TRBD1 (6 bases). The CDR3 length is 17 residues. Looked up from germline, CDR1 is MDHEN and CDR2 is SYDVKM. Trimming took 2 bases from V and 7 from J, leaving 23 bases between them. The CDR3 is CASSLGSGAGEGGGYTF. CDR3 in DNA: TGTGCCAGCAGTTTAGGGTCCGGGGCAGGGGAAGGTGGTGGCTACACCTTC.

The genes are TRBV11-3 and TRBJ1-5; TRBD1 matches 9 bases. The CDR3 has 17 residues. V was clipped by 5 bases and J by 0 bases; unmatched bases: 8. Germline values: CDR1 SGHNT, CDR2 YENEEA. The CDR3 region is CASSQTHRGPSNQPQHF. The CDR3 DNA follows: TGTGCCAGCAGCCAAACACACAGGGGGCCTAGCAATCAGCCCCAGCATTTT.

V gene TRBV6-6 combines with J gene TRBJ1-1; a weak D match, TRBD1 (6 bases). This CDR3 is 17 amino acids long. Trimming pared 5 bases from V and 1 base from J, leaving 20 bases between. Germline V gene lookup returns CDR1 MNHNY and CDR2 SVGAGI (reference sequence). Here the CDR3 DNA reads TGTGCCAGCAGTCTGACCAGGGGCCGTATCACGAACACTGAAGCTTTCTTT. Protein: CASSLTRGRITNTEAFF.

The chain employs TRBV6-1 and TRBJ1-1; tentatively, D is TRBD1 (6 bases). The CDR3 totals 14 residues. Germline lookup yields CDR1 MNHNS and CDR2 SASEGT. V shed 2 bases and J shed 4 bases, with 11 bases lying between them. The CDR3, as DNA: TGTGCCAGCAGTGAAATGCGGGGGCGCACTGAAGCTTTCTTT. Translating it yields CASSEMRGRTEAFF.

The chain carries TRBV5-1 and TRBJ1-5, with D maybe TRBD1 (6 bases). The V end lost 0 bases, the J end lost 3 bases, and 10 bases lay between the germline ends. Germline V gives CDR1 SGHRS, CDR2 YFSETQ. There are 15 residues in the CDR3. The CDR3, as DNA: TGCGCCAGCAGCTTGGCAGGGGATCTCAATCAGCCCCAGCATTTT. Translating it yields CASSLAGDLNQPQHF.

The V gene is TRBV19, the J gene TRBJ2-1; 12 bases map to TRBD2. There are 14 residues in the CDR3. The V gene end was trimmed by 6 bases and the J gene end by 7 bases; junction bases not matched to a gene: 4. The V gene's germline CDR1 is LNHDA and CDR2 SQIVND (reference sequence). Here the CDR3 DNA reads TGTGCCAGTAGGACTAGCGGGAGTGGGAATGAGCAGTTCTTC. Translating it yields CASRTSGSGNEQFF.

The chain is built from TRBV7-2 and TRBJ2-3; 8 bases are a match to TRBD1. The CDR3 loop spans 15 amino acids. CDR1 and CDR2 (germline): SGHTA, FQGNSA. After removal of 4 bases from V and 3 bases from J, the junction contained 6 bases not matched to a gene. CDR3 coding DNA: TGTGCCAGCAGCTCCTCCGGACAGGGAACAGATACGCAGTATTTT. Translated: CASSSSGQGTDTQYF.

A note on this clone: The sample has other DNA sequences that encode this CDR3 too. The rearrangement links TRBV5-1 to TRBJ1-2; D not resolved. Trimming removed 0 bases from V and 4 bases from J, with 7 bases in between. CDR3 length equals 13 residues. CDR1 is SGHRS, CDR2 YFSETQ, per germline. The CDR3 nucleotides are TGCGCCAGCAGCTTGGGGCCAAGCTATGGCTACACCTTC. Translated: CASSLGPSYGYTF.

The chain combines TRBV28 with TRBJ2-7; D is unresolved. Trimming removed 5 bases at V and 4 bases at J, with 12 bases between. The germline V gene encodes CDR1 MDHEN and CDR2 SYDVKM. This CDR3 region has 13 residues. The CDR3 region has the DNA TGTGCCAGCAGTACCGGGCCTCCATACGAGCAGTACTTC. Its translation: CASSTGPPYEQYF.

V is TRBV11-2 and J is TRBJ2-2; 8 nucleotides agree with TRBD1. Unmatched junction bases numbered 2, after V lost 3 bases and J lost 2 bases. CDR1 and CDR2 from the germline V gene are SGHAT and FQNNGV. This CDR3 is 15 amino acids long. The CDR3 DNA sequence: TGTGCCAGCAGCTTGTCAGGGGGCAACACCGGGGAGCTGTTTTTT. This sequence encodes CASSLSGGNTGELFF.